Presented here are 5 T cell receptor beta chains from one specimen sequenced in a study of blood T cell repertoires in COVID-19. The protocol was immunoSEQ multiplex PCR, while the TCRdb copy is restricted to in-frame clones and leaves out a portion. The sample lists around 300,000 clones; 86% were seen once. Sequencing used peripheral blood. These receptors were obtained from a woman under 40 with active or convalescent COVID-19.

CDR3 residues: CATRVTIATNEKLFF. In DNA, the CDR3 is TGTGCCACGCGAGTCACTATTGCAACTAATGAAAAACTGTTTTTT. The rearrangement uses TRBV15 and TRBJ1-4; the D is unclear. Trimming stripped 9 bases from V and 0 bases from J, with 14 bases between. Germline CDR1 reads LNHNV; CDR2 reads YYDKDF (reference sequence). CDR3 length equals 15 residues.

This chain links TRBV3-1 (or the pseudogene TRBV3-2) with TRBJ1-3, with TRBD1 as a possible D gene (6 bases). CDR1 LGHDT and CDR2 YNNKEL come from the germline V gene (reference sequence). This CDR3 contains 19 residues. The V gene lost 4 bases and the J gene lost 3 bases, with 25 bases spanning the gap. The CDR3, as DNA: TGTGCCAGCAGCCCAGCGCGGGGGGCAAATGACATTCGTGGAAACACCATATATTTT. It codes for CASSPARGANDIRGNTIYF.

The chain couples TRBV28 to TRBJ1-1; no clear D. Deletions cut 1 base from V and 10 bases from J, with 13 bases between. This CDR3 is built from 13 residues. The V gene's germline CDR1 is MDHEN and CDR2 SYDVKM. Written as DNA, the CDR3 is TGTGCCAGCAGTTTATCAACCTCTAGAGGAGCTTTCTTT. Residues: CASSLSTSRGAFF.

This clone was counted once. V usage is TRBV5-4 and J usage is TRBJ1-3; TRBD1 might be the D (5 bases). In germline, CDR1 is SGHNT, CDR2 YYREEE (reference sequence). Trimming cost V 3 bases and J 1 base, with 11 bases left between them. CDR3 size: 15 residues. The CDR3 loop is CASSSRGGSGNTIYF. The CDR3 nucleotides are TGTGCCAGCAGCTCCCGGGGGGGATCTGGAAACACCATATATTTT.

The rearrangement joins TRBV25-1 to TRBJ2-5; 8 positions agree with TRBD2. V shed 8 bases, J shed 3 bases, and the junction held 11 bases outside the gene matches. This CDR3 spans 15 amino acids. Germline values: CDR1 MGHDK, CDR2 SYGVNS. The CDR3 region has the DNA TGTGCCAGCTCGAACCCGGGGGGGCCCGAAGAGACCCAGTACTTC. This sequence encodes CASSNPGGPEETQYF.